This TCR beta chain is from a study of T cells after yellow fever vaccination. Study conclusions and caveats: Post-booster samples contained most primary-vaccination clones (around 96% CD4, roughly 88% CD8). CD4 and CD8 compartments shared a small share of clonotypes, likely from convergent recombination. High-abundance clonotypes from the bulk population could contaminate FACS-sorted repertoires.

There are a few counts of this clonotype. Its matching antigen is unknown. The germline gives CDR1 MNHEY, CDR2 SMNVEV (reference sequence). J gave up 8 bases and V 5 bases, and 8 bases lay outside the gene matches. This CDR3 is 13 amino acids long. In TCRdb, the 5' RACE reads were re-called with MiXCR into one record per CDR3 protein. The table records just under 600,000 distinct CDR3 sequences, around an eighth of them present only once. This TCR derives from a man under 40 who received the YFV17D yellow fever vaccine. V and J are TRBV27 and TRBJ1-1, with TRBD1 matching over 7 bases. The starting material was PBMCs, obtained on the day of the yellow fever booster vaccination. The DNA of the CDR3 is TGTGCCAGCAGTCCAGATTACAGGGGAGAAGCTTTCTTT. Translated: CASSPDYRGEAFF.